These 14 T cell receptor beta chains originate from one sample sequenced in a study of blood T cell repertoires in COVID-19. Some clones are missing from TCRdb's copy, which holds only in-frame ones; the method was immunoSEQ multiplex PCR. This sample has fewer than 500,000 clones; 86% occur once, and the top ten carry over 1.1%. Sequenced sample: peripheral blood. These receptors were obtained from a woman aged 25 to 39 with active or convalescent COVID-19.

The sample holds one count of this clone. The CDR3 coding sequence is TGTGCCTGGAGTCCTACAGGGGGCGGGTACACCTTC. Translation: CAWSPTGGGYTF. The rearrangement uses TRBV30 and TRBJ1-2; 9 bases align to TRBD1. Germline V gene data show CDR1 as GTSNPN and CDR2 as SVGIG (reference sequence). Losses at the gene ends were 2 bases for V and 11 bases for J; bases not matched to a gene: 6. This CDR3 region has 12 residues.

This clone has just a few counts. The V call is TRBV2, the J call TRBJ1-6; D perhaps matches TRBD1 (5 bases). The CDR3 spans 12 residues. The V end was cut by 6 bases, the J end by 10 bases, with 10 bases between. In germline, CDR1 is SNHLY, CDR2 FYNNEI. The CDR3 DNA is TGTGCCAGCAGCAGGGAGGGGTCACCCCTCCACTTT. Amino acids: CASSREGSPLHF.

The CDR3 DNA is TGCGCCAGCAGTTTGACAGAGACTAATGAAAAACTGTTTTTT. Protein product: CASSLTETNEKLFF. The chain employs TRBV10-2 and TRBJ1-4; D is perhaps TRBD1 (5 bases). V lost 5 bases and J lost 2, with 9 bases in between. Germline lookup yields CDR1 WSHSY and CDR2 SAAADI. This CDR3 is built from 14 residues.

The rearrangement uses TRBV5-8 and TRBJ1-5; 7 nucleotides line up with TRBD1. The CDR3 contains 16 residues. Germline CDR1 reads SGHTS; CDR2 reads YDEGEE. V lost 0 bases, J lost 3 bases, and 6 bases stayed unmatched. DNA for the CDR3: TGTGCCAGCAGCTTGGCCACAGGGGCCCTCAATCAGCCCCAGCATTTT. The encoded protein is CASSLATGALNQPQHF. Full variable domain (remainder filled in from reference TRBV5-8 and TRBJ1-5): EAGVTQSPTHLIKTRGQQATLRCSPISGHTSVYWYQQALGLGLQFLLWYDEGEERNRGNFPPRFSGRQFPNYSSELNVNALELEDSALYLCASSLATGALNQPQHFGDGTRLSIL.

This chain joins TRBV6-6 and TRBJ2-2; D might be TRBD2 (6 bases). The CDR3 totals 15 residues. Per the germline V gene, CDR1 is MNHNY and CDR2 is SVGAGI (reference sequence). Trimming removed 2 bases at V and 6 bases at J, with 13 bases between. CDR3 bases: TGTGCCAGCAGTTACGTTTCGGGGGTCGCCGGGGAGCTGTTTTTT. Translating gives CASSYVSGVAGELFF.

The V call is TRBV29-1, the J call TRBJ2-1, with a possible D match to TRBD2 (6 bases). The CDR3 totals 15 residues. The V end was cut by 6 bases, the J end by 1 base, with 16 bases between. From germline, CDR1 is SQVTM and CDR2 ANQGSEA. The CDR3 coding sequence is TGCAGCGTGTTGGCGGGAAAGTCATCCTACAATGAGCAGTTCTTC. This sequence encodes CSVLAGKSSYNEQFF.

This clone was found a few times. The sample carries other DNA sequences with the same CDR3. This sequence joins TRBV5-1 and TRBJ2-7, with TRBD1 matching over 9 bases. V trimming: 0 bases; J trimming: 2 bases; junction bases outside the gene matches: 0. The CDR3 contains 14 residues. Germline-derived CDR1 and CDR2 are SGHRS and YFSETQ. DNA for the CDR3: TGCGCCAGCAGCTTGGGACAGGGGGCCTACGAGCAGTACTTC. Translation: CASSLGQGAYEQYF.

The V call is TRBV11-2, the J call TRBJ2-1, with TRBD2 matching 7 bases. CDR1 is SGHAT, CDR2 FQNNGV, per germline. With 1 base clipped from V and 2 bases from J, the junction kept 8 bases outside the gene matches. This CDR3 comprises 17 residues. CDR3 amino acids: CASSLGGSAGAYNEQFF. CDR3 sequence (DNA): TGTGCCAGCAGCTTAGGAGGGTCGGCGGGAGCCTACAATGAGCAGTTCTTC. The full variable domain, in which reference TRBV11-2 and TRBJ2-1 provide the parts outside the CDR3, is EAGVAQSPRYKIIEKRQSVAFWCNPISGHATLYWYQQILGQGPKLLIQFQNNGVVDDSQLPKDRFSAERLKGVDSTLKIQPAKLEDSAVYLCASSLGGSAGAYNEQFFGPGTRLTVL.

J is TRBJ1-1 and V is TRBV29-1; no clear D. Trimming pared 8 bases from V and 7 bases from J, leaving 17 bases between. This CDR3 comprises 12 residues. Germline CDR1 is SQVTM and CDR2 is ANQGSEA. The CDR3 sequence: CSFSDTLREAFF. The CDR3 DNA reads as TGCAGCTTTTCTGACACCCTCCGTGAAGCTTTCTTT.

The CDR3 loop reads CATSFAAGYGYTF. In DNA form, the CDR3 reads TGTGCCACCAGCTTCGCCGCAGGATATGGCTACACCTTC. The chain links TRBV15 to TRBJ1-2, with D unclear. Trimming removed 5 bases from V and 5 bases from J, with 12 bases in between. The CDR3 covers 13 residues. Germline V gene data show CDR1 as LNHNV and CDR2 as YYDKDF (reference sequence). Variable domain in full (rest from reference TRBV15 and TRBJ1-2): DAMVIQNPRYQVTQFGKPVTLSCSQTLNHNVMYWYQQKSSQAPKLLFHYYDKDFNNEADTPDNFQSRRPNTSFCFLDIRSPGLGDTAMYLCATSFAAGYGYTFGSGTRLTVV.

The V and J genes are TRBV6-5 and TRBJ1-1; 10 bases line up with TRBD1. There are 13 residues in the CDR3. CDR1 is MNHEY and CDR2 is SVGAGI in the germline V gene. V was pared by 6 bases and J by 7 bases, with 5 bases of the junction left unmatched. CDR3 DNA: TGTGCCAGCAGCCTGGGACAGGGGATTGAAGCTTTCTTT. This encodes CASSLGQGIEAFF.

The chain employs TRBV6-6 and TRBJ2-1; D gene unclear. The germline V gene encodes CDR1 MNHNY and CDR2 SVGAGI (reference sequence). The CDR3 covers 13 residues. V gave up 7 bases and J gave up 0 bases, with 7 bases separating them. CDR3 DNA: TGTGCCAGCAACACAGACTCCTACAATGAGCAGTTCTTC. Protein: CASNTDSYNEQFF.

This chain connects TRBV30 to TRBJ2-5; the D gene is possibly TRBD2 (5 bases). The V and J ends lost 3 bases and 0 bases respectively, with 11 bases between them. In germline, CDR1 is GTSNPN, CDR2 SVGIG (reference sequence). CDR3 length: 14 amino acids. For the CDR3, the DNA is TGTGCCTGGAGCGCCGGGGAGTACCAAGAGACCCAGTACTTC. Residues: CAWSAGEYQETQYF.

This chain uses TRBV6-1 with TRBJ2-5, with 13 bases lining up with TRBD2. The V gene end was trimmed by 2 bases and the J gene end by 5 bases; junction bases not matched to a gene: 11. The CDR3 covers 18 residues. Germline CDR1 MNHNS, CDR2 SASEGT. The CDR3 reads CASSESRTSGGLWETQYF. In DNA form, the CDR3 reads TGTGCCAGCAGTGAATCCCGGACTAGCGGGGGCCTTTGGGAGACCCAGTACTTC.